Below are 26 T cell receptor beta chains sequenced from a single sample in a study of blood T cell repertoires in COVID-19. Some clones are missing from TCRdb's copy, which holds only in-frame ones; the method was immunoSEQ multiplex PCR. There are 250,000 to 300,000 clones in the sample; about 88% occur only once, and 0.95% to 1% lies in the top ten. The sequenced sample consisted of peripheral blood. These receptors all come from a woman in her 40s who had recovered from COVID-19.

The chain has TRBV5-1 and TRBJ2-7; 12 positions match TRBD1. The junction had 6 bases not matched to a gene; V was cut back by 4 bases and J by 7 bases. The CDR3 is 14 amino acids. Germline lookup yields CDR1 SGHRS and CDR2 YFSETQ. CDR3 in amino acids: CASSTGQGAWEQYF. The CDR3 DNA follows: TGCGCCAGCAGCACGGGACAGGGGGCGTGGGAGCAGTACTTC.

The chain recombines TRBV10-3 with TRBJ1-5; 8 nucleotides match TRBD1. Per the germline V gene, CDR1 is ENHRY and CDR2 is SYGVKD. The CDR3 runs 16 residues. J gave up 2 bases and V 2 bases, and 5 bases lay outside the gene matches. The CDR3: CAISEGAGGGNQPQHF. CDR3 DNA: TGTGCCATCAGTGAGGGGGCAGGGGGCGGCAATCAGCCCCAGCATTTT.

The table lists this clone with a count of one. This chain links TRBV6-2 or TRBV6-3 with TRBJ1-1, with D perhaps matching TRBD1 (6 bases). The CDR3 runs to 13 residues. V lost 6 bases and J lost 3, with 11 bases in between. The germline gives CDR1 MNHEY, CDR2 SVGEGT. The CDR3 sequence: CASSLRGYTEAFF. The CDR3 bases are TGTGCCAGCAGCCTAAGGGGGTACACTGAAGCTTTCTTT.

This chain joins TRBV6-2 or TRBV6-3 and TRBJ2-5; tentatively, D is TRBD1 (5 bases). Germline-derived CDR1 and CDR2 are MNHEY and SVGEGT. This CDR3 is 13 amino acids long. Trimming removed 6 bases at V and 5 bases at J, with 13 bases between. In DNA form, the CDR3 reads TGTGCCAGCAGCCCCCAGGGTTGGGAGACCCAGTACTTC. Encoded protein: CASSPQGWETQYF.

The chain is built from TRBV30 and TRBJ2-1; 10 positions agree with TRBD1. Germline trimming cut 3 bases from V and 0 bases from J; bases unmatched to any gene: 11. Germline V lookup: CDR1 GTSNPN, CDR2 SVGIG (reference sequence). The CDR3 length is 18 residues. CDR3 in amino acids: CAWSPGQGSGSSYNEQFF. The CDR3 region has the DNA TGTGCCTGGAGCCCGGGACAGGGGAGCGGGAGCTCCTACAATGAGCAGTTCTTC.

The J gene is TRBJ2-7, the V gene TRBV6-5, with 9 bases identical to TRBD1. Per the germline V gene, CDR1 is MNHEY and CDR2 is SVGAGI. J was trimmed by 2 bases and V by 8 bases; bases with no gene match: 7. This CDR3 comprises 14 residues. The CDR3 here is CASPPGTGPYEQYF. The CDR3 region has the DNA TGTGCCAGCCCACCCGGGACAGGGCCCTACGAGCAGTACTTC.

The chain employs TRBV5-1 and TRBJ2-1, with a possible D match to TRBD2 (7 bases). Germline values: CDR1 SGHRS, CDR2 YFSETQ. This CDR3 has 15 residues. Between the trimmed V and J ends, which lost 2 bases and 3 bases, there was a span of 12 bases. CDR3 in amino acids: CASSFKGGLYNEQFF. The CDR3 region has the DNA TGCGCCAGCAGCTTTAAGGGGGGGCTCTACAATGAGCAGTTCTTC.

This clone was seen only a few times. The chain combines TRBV6-2 or TRBV6-3 with TRBJ1-2, with a tentative D call TRBD1 (6 bases). Germline assignment: CDR1 MNHEY and CDR2 SVGEGT. The CDR3 consists of 13 residues. The germline V and J ends were trimmed by 6 bases and 8 bases, with 16 bases remaining between them. The CDR3 DNA follows: TGTGCCAGCAGCCCACAGGGAATGGGAGGCTACACCTTC. Residues: CASSPQGMGGYTF.

CDR3 nucleotides: TGTGCCAGCAGCCCCCGGGGGGGGCCAACCGGGGAGCTGTTTTTT. Its translation is CASSPRGGPTGELFF. The chain uses TRBV3-1 (or the pseudogene TRBV3-2) and TRBJ2-2, with TRBD2 identical over 8 bases. V gave up 4 bases and J gave up 5 bases; unmatched junction bases: 6. CDR3 length equals 15 residues. Germline V gene data show CDR1 as LGHDT and CDR2 as YNNKEL (reference sequence).

J is TRBJ1-1 and V is TRBV10-3; 11 nucleotides match TRBD1. Germline lookup yields CDR1 ENHRY and CDR2 SYGVKD. This CDR3 region has 16 residues. Trimming took 6 bases from V and 3 from J; bases not matched to a gene: 9. The DNA of the CDR3 is TGTGCCATCAGGGCCCGGCCGGGACAGGGGGACACTGAAGCTTTCTTT. It translates to CAIRARPGQGDTEAFF.

This clone was counted at least ten times. This chain uses TRBV20-1 with TRBJ2-7, with D unclear. In germline, CDR1 is DFQATT, CDR2 SNEGSKA (reference sequence). The germline V and J ends were trimmed by 4 bases and 6 bases, with 10 bases remaining between them. This CDR3 spans 11 amino acids. CDR3 in amino acids: CSATPLGEQYF. CDR3 nucleotide sequence: TGCAGTGCTACCCCCCTAGGCGAGCAGTACTTC.

This chain connects TRBV4-3 to TRBJ2-7; the D is unclear. Trimming shortened V by 4 bases and J by 0 bases, and 10 bases separated the two germline ends. Germline assignment: CDR1 LGHNA and CDR2 YSLEER. The CDR3 is 14 amino acids. CDR3 sequence: CASSPDESSYEQYF. The CDR3 DNA reads TGCGCCAGCAGCCCAGACGAGAGCTCCTACGAGCAGTACTTC.

The chain combines TRBV18 with TRBJ1-2; possibly TRBD1 for D (5 bases). Trimming removed 3 bases at V and 8 bases at J, with 19 bases between. CDR3 length: 15 residues. Per germline, CDR1 KGHSH and CDR2 LQKENI. CDR3 in DNA: TGTGCCAGCTCACCCCAGCAGGGCTCCAGGAAGGGCTACACCTTC. Protein: CASSPQQGSRKGYTF.

The chain combines TRBV29-1 with TRBJ1-1, with D uncertain. The germline CDR1 and CDR2 sequences are SQVTM and ANQGSEA. V was shortened by 3 bases and J by 0 bases, with 8 bases between the two germline ends. The CDR3 has 13 amino acids. CDR3 loop: CSVDNSMNTEAFF. For the CDR3, the DNA is TGCAGCGTTGATAACTCCATGAACACTGAAGCTTTCTTT.

The chain couples TRBV14 to TRBJ1-6, with D possibly TRBD1 on 6 matching bases. Trimming stripped 4 bases from V and 10 bases from J, with 20 bases between. CDR1 is SGHDN, CDR2 FVKESK, per germline. The CDR3 length is 16 residues. The CDR3 reads CASSRGQFGGGSPLHF. The CDR3 DNA follows: TGTGCCAGCAGCCGTGGACAGTTCGGTGGAGGATCACCCCTCCACTTT.

This clone appeared once. V usage is TRBV18 and J usage is TRBJ2-2, with D possibly TRBD1 on 6 matching bases. CDR1 and CDR2 (germline): KGHSH, LQKENI. The V end was cut by 3 bases, the J end by 5 bases, with 10 bases between. The CDR3 is 14 amino acids. CDR3 nucleotide sequence: TGTGCCAGCTCACCCTCAGGGGTTACCGGGGAGCTGTTTTTT. Amino acid sequence: CASSPSGVTGELFF.

The DNA of the CDR3 is TGTGCCAGCACCCCGGGGGTCGGGCAGCCCCAGCATTTT. Translating it yields CASTPGVGQPQHF. V gene TRBV6-5 combines with J gene TRBJ1-5; D may be TRBD1 (5 bases). Germline V CDR1 and CDR2: MNHEY, SVGAGI. V gave up 7 bases and J gave up 7 bases, with 14 bases separating them. The CDR3 contains 13 residues.

CDR3 sequence: CASSSNRGNSPLHF. The CDR3 nucleotides are TGCGCCAGCAGCTCTAACAGGGGAAATTCACCCCTCCACTTT. The chain has TRBV5-1 and TRBJ1-6; TRBD1 matches at 7 bases. After removal of 3 bases from V and 7 bases from J, the junction contained 4 bases not matched to a gene. The germline gives CDR1 SGHRS, CDR2 YFSETQ. The CDR3 has 14 amino acids.

The chain is built from TRBV6-4 and TRBJ1-4; 7 bases fit TRBD1. V dropped 6 bases and J dropped 14; count of bases not matched to a gene: 12. Germline CDR1 is MRHNA and CDR2 is SNTAGT. This CDR3 has 13 amino acids. The CDR3 loop reads CASSLRTGLKLFF. Here the CDR3 DNA reads TGTGCCAGCAGCCTAAGGACAGGCCTAAAGCTGTTTTTT.

V gene TRBV15 combines with J gene TRBJ2-1; D is possibly TRBD2 (5 bases). Looked up from germline, CDR1 is LNHNV and CDR2 is YYDKDF (reference sequence). V shed 5 bases and J shed 0 bases, with 11 bases lying between them. The CDR3 spans 15 residues. CDR3 sequence: CATSSDSSSYNEQFF. DNA of the CDR3: TGTGCCACCAGCTCGGACTCAAGCTCCTACAATGAGCAGTTCTTC. The variable domain in full, with the rest retrieved from reference TRBV15 and TRBJ2-1, is DAMVIQNPRYQVTQFGKPVTLSCSQTLNHNVMYWYQQKSSQAPKLLFHYYDKDFNNEADTPDNFQSRRPNTSFCFLDIRSPGLGDTAMYLCATSSDSSSYNEQFFGPGTRLTVL.

This chain joins TRBV16 and TRBJ1-4; 9 bases are a match to TRBD1. CDR1 and CDR2 from the germline V gene are KGHSY and FQNENV. The CDR3 contains 13 residues. Trimming took 4 bases from V and 7 from J; bases not matched to a gene: 1. The CDR3 loop is CASSLQGAEKLFF. The DNA for the CDR3 is TGTGCCAGCAGCCTACAGGGGGCTGAAAAACTGTTTTTT.

This clone appeared a single time. The chain employs TRBV7-3 and TRBJ2-3; 8 nucleotides match TRBD1. The CDR3 contains 15 residues. Trimming cost V 2 bases and J 4 bases; bases outside gene matches: 5. Germline assignment: CDR1 SGHTA and CDR2 FQGTGA. The CDR3 protein is CASSLRDRGSDTQYF. The CDR3 DNA reads TGTGCCAGCAGCTTACGAGACAGGGGATCAGATACGCAGTATTTT.

A remark on this clone: Other DNA variants within this sample encode the same CDR3. V gene TRBV6-5 combines with J gene TRBJ1-1; possible D gene TRBD1, 5 bases. Between the trimmed V and J ends, which lost 2 bases and 2 bases, there was a span of 6 bases. The CDR3 sequence is 13 residues long. CDR1 is MNHEY, CDR2 SVGAGI, per germline. The CDR3 loop is CASSYTGNTEAFF. The CDR3 DNA sequence: TGTGCCAGCAGTTACACAGGAAACACTGAAGCTTTCTTT.

This chain uses TRBV3-1 (or the pseudogene TRBV3-2) with TRBJ2-7; 13 nucleotides align to TRBD2. Germline V CDR1 and CDR2: LGHDT, YNNKEL (reference sequence). This CDR3 comprises 16 residues. After removal of 4 bases from V and 7 bases from J, the junction contained 10 bases not matched to a gene. CDR3 sequence: CASSPRLAGGLWEQYF. The CDR3 DNA follows: TGTGCCAGCAGCCCCAGACTAGCGGGAGGTTTGTGGGAGCAGTACTTC.

CDR3 in amino acids: CASSTDPQGGQFF. CDR3 DNA sequence: TGTGCCAGCAGCACGGACCCCCAGGGGGGGCAGTTCTTC. The rearrangement links TRBV7-3 to TRBJ2-1; tentatively, D is TRBD1 (7 bases). The CDR3 runs to 13 residues. CDR1 is SGHTA, CDR2 FQGTGA, per germline. Trimming removed 5 bases at V and 12 bases at J, with 17 bases between. Together with reference TRBV7-3 and TRBJ2-1, the CDR3 gives the full variable domain: GAGVSQTPSNKVTEKGKYVELRCDPISGHTALYWYRQSLGQGPEFLIYFQGTGAADDSGLPNDRFFAVRPEGSVSTLKIQRTERGDSAVYLCASSTDPQGGQFFGPGTRLTVL.

This sequence joins TRBV11-2 and TRBJ2-2; 12 bases are shared with TRBD2. J gave up 4 bases and V 5 bases, and 5 bases lay outside the gene matches. Germline loops: CDR1 SGHAT, CDR2 FQNNGV. This CDR3 comprises 16 residues. This CDR3 reads CASSHRLAGVTGELFF. The CDR3 DNA follows: TGTGCCAGCAGCCACCGACTAGCGGGAGTCACCGGGGAGCTGTTTTTT.